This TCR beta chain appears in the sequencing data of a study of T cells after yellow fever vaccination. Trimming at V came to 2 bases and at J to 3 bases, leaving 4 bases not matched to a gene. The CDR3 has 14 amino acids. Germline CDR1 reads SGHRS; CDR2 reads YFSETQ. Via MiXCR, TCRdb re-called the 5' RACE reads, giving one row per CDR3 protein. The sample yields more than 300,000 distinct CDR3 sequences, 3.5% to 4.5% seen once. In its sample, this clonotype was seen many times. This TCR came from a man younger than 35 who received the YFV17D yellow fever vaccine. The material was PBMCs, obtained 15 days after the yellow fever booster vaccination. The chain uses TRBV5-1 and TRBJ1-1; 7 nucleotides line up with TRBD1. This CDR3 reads CASSLQGSDTEAFF. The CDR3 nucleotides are TGCGCCAGCAGCTTACAGGGGTCGGACACTGAAGCTTTCTTT. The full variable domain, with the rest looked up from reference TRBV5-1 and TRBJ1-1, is KAGVTQTPRYLIKTRGQQVTLSCSPISGHRSVSWYQQTPGQGLQFLFEYFSETQRNKGNFPGRFSGRQFSNSRSEMNVSTLELGDSALYLCASSLQGSDTEAFFGQGTRLTVV.